The 15 T cell receptor beta chains listed next were all sequenced from one sample in a study of OX40 agonist ivuxolimab in advanced cancers. Profiled with immunoSEQ multiplex PCR; TCRdb holds only in-frame clones, not every one. The sample lists around 35,000 clones; 81% were seen once. The sample here was CD4+ or CD8+ T cells sorted from blood, taken in a trial of the OX40 agonist ivuxolimab. The receptors were gathered from an adult with an advanced solid tumor such as melanoma, head and neck, liver or kidney cancer.

V gene TRBV18 combines with J gene TRBJ2-1; TRBD2 is a possible D gene (5 bases). Trimming shortened V by 0 bases and J by 7 bases, and 19 bases separated the two germline ends. The CDR3 consists of 17 residues. Germline CDR1 is KGHSH and CDR2 is LQKENI. CDR3 loop: CASSPPQDQFRGNEQFF. For the CDR3, the DNA is TGTGCCAGCTCACCACCGCAGGACCAATTCCGGGGTAATGAGCAGTTCTTC.

The gene calls are TRBV5-1 and TRBJ1-2; tentative D call: TRBD1 (5 bases). In germline, CDR1 is SGHRS, CDR2 YFSETQ. V was trimmed by 5 bases and J by 8 bases, leaving 19 bases between them. The CDR3 contains 14 residues. CDR3 loop: CASRGREDSVGYTF. The CDR3 DNA sequence: TGCGCCAGCAGGGGCAGGGAAGATTCGGTGGGCTACACCTTC. The full variable domain, in which reference TRBV5-1 and TRBJ1-2 provide the parts outside the CDR3, is KAGVTQTPRYLIKTRGQQVTLSCSPISGHRSVSWYQQTPGQGLQFLFEYFSETQRNKGNFPGRFSGRQFSNSRSEMNVSTLELGDSALYLCASRGREDSVGYTFGSGTRLTVV.

This clone has just a few counts. The chain recombines TRBV5-4 with TRBJ2-7, with D uncertain. CDR1 is SGHNT and CDR2 is YYREEE in the germline V gene (reference sequence). Between the trimmed V and J ends, which lost 0 bases and 4 bases, there was a span of 17 bases. The CDR3 loop spans 16 amino acids. The chain's CDR3 is CASSLGDPLRRYEQYF. As DNA, the CDR3 is TGTGCCAGCAGCTTGGGCGACCCCCTTAGAAGGTACGAGCAGTACTTC.

This clone was picked up a small number of times. V gene TRBV18 combines with J gene TRBJ2-3; the D gene is possibly TRBD2 (5 bases). Germline CDR1 and CDR2: KGHSH and LQKENI. The V gene lost 3 bases and the J gene lost 4 bases, with 11 bases spanning the gap. This CDR3 has 14 amino acids. The CDR3 sequence: CASSPGVDADTQYF. The CDR3 nucleotides read TGTGCCAGCTCACCGGGAGTAGACGCAGATACGCAGTATTTT. The full variable domain, in which reference TRBV18 and TRBJ2-3 provide the parts outside the CDR3, is NAGVMQNPRHLVRRRGQEARLRCSPMKGHSHVYWYRQLPEEGLKFMVYLQKENIIDESGMPKERFSAEFPKEGPSILRIQQVVRGDSAAYFCASSPGVDADTQYFGPGTRLTVL.

The chain recombines TRBV18 with TRBJ1-3; 7 bases match TRBD1. Germline V gene lookup returns CDR1 KGHSH and CDR2 LQKENI. The trim removed 5 bases at V and 1 base at J, leaving 5 bases unmatched. CDR3 size: 15 residues. CDR3 protein: CASSATGQSGNTIYF. The CDR3 nucleotides are TGTGCCAGCTCAGCGACAGGGCAGTCTGGAAACACCATATATTTT.

V is TRBV27 and J is TRBJ2-1; a weak D match, TRBD2 (6 bases). Germline assignment: CDR1 MNHEY and CDR2 SMNVEV (reference sequence). The V end lost 2 bases, the J end lost 6 bases, and 17 bases lay between the germline ends. CDR3 length equals 16 residues. The CDR3 is CASSLTADPGVNEQFF. The CDR3 region has the DNA TGTGCCAGCAGTTTAACGGCGGATCCGGGAGTCAATGAGCAGTTCTTC.

CDR3 sequence: CSVEVTGVNEKLFF. The CDR3 region has the DNA TGCAGCGTTGAAGTCACAGGGGTTAATGAAAAACTGTTTTTT. V and J are TRBV29-1 and TRBJ1-4, with 7 bases lining up with TRBD1. CDR1 and CDR2 (germline): SQVTM, ANQGSEA. Trimming removed 1 base from V and 4 bases from J; junction bases left unmatched: 3. The CDR3 spans 14 residues.

This clone was recorded only once. V gene TRBV6-1 combines with J gene TRBJ1-3; D gene uncertain. Between the trimmed V and J ends, which lost 6 bases and 4 bases, there was a span of 13 bases. Germline V gives CDR1 MNHNS, CDR2 SASEGT. CDR3 length equals 14 residues. CDR3: CASRTSGSGNTIYF. As DNA, the CDR3 is TGTGCCAGCAGGACATCGGGGTCCGGAAACACCATATATTTT.

In the case of this clone: A junction boundary mismatches the germline segment, possibly from a read error. V is TRBV5-1 and J is TRBJ2-3, with D perhaps TRBD1 (6 bases). From germline, CDR1 is SGHRS and CDR2 YFSETQ. The CDR3 loop spans 14 amino acids. The chain's CDR3 is CASSPQDSRDTQYF. The CDR3 coding sequence is TGCGCCAGCAGCCCCCAGGACAGCAGAGATACGCAGTATTTT.

V usage is TRBV29-1 and J usage is TRBJ1-1, with D perhaps TRBD1 (6 bases). V was shortened by 0 bases and J by 6 bases, with 20 bases between the two germline ends. The CDR3 runs 16 residues. Per the germline V gene, CDR1 is SQVTM and CDR2 is ANQGSEA. CDR3 in DNA: TGCAGCGTTGAAGAGACGAACAGGGTGGCTTCGGCTGAAGCTTTCTTT. It codes for CSVEETNRVASAEAFF. The full variable domain, with the rest looked up from reference TRBV29-1 and TRBJ1-1, is SAVISQKPSRDICQRGTSLTIQCQVDSQVTMMFWYRQQPGQSLTLIATANQGSEATYESGFVIDKFPISRPNLTFSTLTVSNMSPEDSSIYLCSVEETNRVASAEAFFGQGTRLTVV.

The count of this clone is one. The genes are TRBV18 and TRBJ1-4; D is ambiguous. The CDR3 covers 13 residues. Deletions cut 6 bases from V and 6 bases from J, with 11 bases between. The germline CDR1 and CDR2 sequences are KGHSH and LQKENI. CDR3 sequence: CASSSDDYEKLFF. In DNA form, the CDR3 reads TGTGCCAGCTCCTCGGATGACTATGAAAAACTGTTTTTT.

The sample holds a few counts of this clone. The chain employs TRBV18 and TRBJ2-5; TRBD2 matches at 9 bases. Unmatched junction bases numbered 2, after V lost 4 bases and J lost 2 bases. The CDR3 has 14 residues. The germline V gene has CDR1 KGHSH and CDR2 LQKENI. This chain's CDR3 is CASSRLAGQETQYF. The CDR3 region has the DNA TGTGCCAGCTCACGGCTAGCGGGGCAAGAGACCCAGTACTTC.

The chain recombines TRBV4-3 with TRBJ2-5, with D tentatively TRBD1 (7 bases). Between the trimmed V and J ends, which lost 4 bases and 4 bases, there was a span of 22 bases. The CDR3 consists of 17 residues. CDR1 and CDR2 (germline): LGHNA, YSLEER. The CDR3 here is CASSRGSAGGYGETQYF. The CDR3 region has the DNA TGCGCCAGCAGCCGGGGGTCGGCAGGGGGGTACGGAGAGACCCAGTACTTC.

This clone was seen a few times. The V call is TRBV5-1, the J call TRBJ1-6; D is perhaps TRBD1 (6 bases). V was clipped by 4 bases and J by 5 bases, with 10 bases between them. CDR1 is SGHRS and CDR2 is YFSETQ in the germline V gene. This CDR3 is 14 amino acids long. In nucleotides, the CDR3 is TGCGCCAGCAGCATGGGACAAAATAATTCACCCCTCCACTTT. Its translation: CASSMGQNNSPLHF.

This clone was observed a single time. The genes are TRBV6-5 and TRBJ1-2; D ambiguous. CDR1 is MNHEY, CDR2 SVGAGI, per germline. This CDR3 has 14 residues. Trimming removed 0 bases at V and 4 bases at J, with 9 bases between. The CDR3 spells CASSYSPSSYGYTF. For the CDR3, the DNA is TGTGCCAGCAGTTACTCGCCGTCCTCCTATGGCTACACCTTC.